The sequence of this T cell receptor beta chain was determined in a study of blood T cell repertoires in COVID-19. Across the study: Donors in the United States, Italy and Spain gave samples during acute or convalescent COVID-19.

Germline values: CDR1 MNHEY, CDR2 SMNVEV (reference sequence). The V end lost 4 bases, the J end lost 5 bases, and 15 bases lay between the germline ends. The length of the CDR3 is 15 residues. Participants were aged about 18 to 100 years from 20 to 30 US areas. Self-reported history from a screening survey and questionnaire set each donor's cohort. This clone was observed a few times. In the original processing: Nucleated cell counts were estimated from reference gene primer amplification. Clones were sequenced by immunoSEQ multiplex PCR, and TCRdb holds only the in-frame ones, with some missing. The V and J calls and the clone size are those of that table, but D and trimming were determined from the DNA. The sample shows around 290,000 clones, approximately 90% of them seen only once.

The sequence came from a woman under 40 who had recovered from COVID-19. The chain recombines TRBV27 with TRBJ2-1, with a possible D match to TRBD2 (5 bases). Sequencing was done on a sample of PBMCs or T cells enriched from blood (not recorded which). As DNA, the CDR3 is TGTGCCAGCAGTTCTCGGCCGGGGAATCACAATGAGCAGTTCTTC. This codes for CASSSRPGNHNEQFF.